Sequencing of this T cell receptor beta chain was carried out in a study of early stage breast cancer tumors. Looking at the study overall: Among around 12 ER+/PR+/HER2- tumors, eight were ductal, four lobular. Whole-study findings and limits: Comparing each tissue with blood distinguished tumor from normal in 14 of 16 patients. Most shared enriched TCRB sequences were commonly generated ones. Compared with adjacent normal breast, tumors showed about 2.5-fold denser, more clonal T cells.

There are a few counts of this clone. Its target is not known. This CDR3 region has 16 residues. The repertoire was sequenced with immunoSEQ multiplex PCR; TCRdb's copy has only in-frame clones and lacks some. The table has 25,000 to 35,000 clones, around three quarters seen once; the top ten hold 12%. The receptor comes from a person in their sixties or seventies with breast cancer. The J gene is TRBJ2-1, the V gene TRBV21-1; TRBD1, the table's D call, was not compared with the DNA. TRBV21-1 is a pseudogene segment. Sequencing used blood. CDR3 nucleotide sequence: TGTGCCAGCAAGGGCAGGGGCTCCAGCTCCTACAATGAGCAGTTCTTC. Translated, it gives CASKGRGSSSYNEQFF.